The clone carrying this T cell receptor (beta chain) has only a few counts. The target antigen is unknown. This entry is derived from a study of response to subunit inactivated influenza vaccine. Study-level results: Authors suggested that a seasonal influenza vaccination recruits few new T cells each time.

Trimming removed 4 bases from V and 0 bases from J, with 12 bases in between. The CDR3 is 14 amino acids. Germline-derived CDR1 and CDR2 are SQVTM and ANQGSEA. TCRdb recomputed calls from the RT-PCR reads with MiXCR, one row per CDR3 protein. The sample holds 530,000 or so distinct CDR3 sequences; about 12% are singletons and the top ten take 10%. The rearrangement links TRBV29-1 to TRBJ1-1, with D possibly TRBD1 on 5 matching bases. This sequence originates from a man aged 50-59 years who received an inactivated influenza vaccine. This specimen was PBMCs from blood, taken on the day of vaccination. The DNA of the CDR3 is TGCAGCGTTGGACAGCATGCGGTGAACACTGAAGCTTTCTTT. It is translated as CSVGQHAVNTEAFF.